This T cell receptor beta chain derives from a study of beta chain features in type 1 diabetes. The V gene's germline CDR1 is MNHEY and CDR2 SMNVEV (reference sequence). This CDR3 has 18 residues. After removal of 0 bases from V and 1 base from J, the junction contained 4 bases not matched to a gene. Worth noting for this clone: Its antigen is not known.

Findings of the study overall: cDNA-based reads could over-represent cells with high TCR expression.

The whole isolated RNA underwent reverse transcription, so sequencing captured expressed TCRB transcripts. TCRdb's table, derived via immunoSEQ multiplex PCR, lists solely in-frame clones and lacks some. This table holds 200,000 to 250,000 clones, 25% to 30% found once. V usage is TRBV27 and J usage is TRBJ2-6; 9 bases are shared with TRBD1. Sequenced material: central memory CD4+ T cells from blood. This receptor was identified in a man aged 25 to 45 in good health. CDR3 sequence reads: CASSLSDRGWSGANVLTF. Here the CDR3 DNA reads TGTGCCAGCAGTTTATCGGACAGGGGCTGGTCTGGGGCCAACGTCCTGACTTTC.